The text below deals with one T cell receptor (beta chain). The V gene's germline CDR1 is MDHEN and CDR2 SYDVKM. This CDR3 comprises 16 residues. Trimming took 4 bases from V and 4 from J; bases not matched to a gene: 7. The data stem from a study of blood T cell repertoires in COVID-19. Generated by immunoSEQ multiplex PCR, the TCRdb table keeps only in-frame clones and is missing some. The table has 150,000 to 200,000 clones, roughly 81% seen once; the top ten hold 1.1%. The source of this sequence is a man aged 40-55 years with acute or convalescent COVID-19. The J gene is TRBJ1-4, the V gene TRBV28; 9 bases are a match to TRBD1. Sequencing was carried out using peripheral blood. The CDR3 coding sequence is TGTGCCAGCAGTTCGGGGACAGGGATCCTTAATGAAAAACTGTTTTTT. Translated, it gives CASSSGTGILNEKLFF.